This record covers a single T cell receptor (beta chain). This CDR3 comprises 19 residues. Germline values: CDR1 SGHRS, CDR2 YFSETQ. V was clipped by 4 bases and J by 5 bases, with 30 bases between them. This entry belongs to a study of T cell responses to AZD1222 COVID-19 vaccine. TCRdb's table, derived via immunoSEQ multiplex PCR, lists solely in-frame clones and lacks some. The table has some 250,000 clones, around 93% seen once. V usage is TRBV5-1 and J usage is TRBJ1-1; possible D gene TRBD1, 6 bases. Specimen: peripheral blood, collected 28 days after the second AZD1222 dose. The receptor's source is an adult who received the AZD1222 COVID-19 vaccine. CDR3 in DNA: TGCGCCAGCAGCGCCACCTCGCGGGGGGGGGCTCGTAGGCATACTGAAGCTTTCTTT. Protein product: CASSATSRGGARRHTEAFF.